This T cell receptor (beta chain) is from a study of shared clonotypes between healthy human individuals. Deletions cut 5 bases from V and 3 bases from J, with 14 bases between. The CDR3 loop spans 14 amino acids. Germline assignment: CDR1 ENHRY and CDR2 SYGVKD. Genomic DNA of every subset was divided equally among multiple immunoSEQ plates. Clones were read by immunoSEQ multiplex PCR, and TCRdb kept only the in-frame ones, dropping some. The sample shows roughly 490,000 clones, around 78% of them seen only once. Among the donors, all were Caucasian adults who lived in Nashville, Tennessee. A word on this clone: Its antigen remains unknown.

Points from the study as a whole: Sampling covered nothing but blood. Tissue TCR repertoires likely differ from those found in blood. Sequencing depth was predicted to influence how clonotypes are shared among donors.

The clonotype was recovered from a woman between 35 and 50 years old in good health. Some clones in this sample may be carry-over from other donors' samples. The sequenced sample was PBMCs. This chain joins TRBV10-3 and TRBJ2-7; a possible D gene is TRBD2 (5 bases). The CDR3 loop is CAISTPAAFYEQYF. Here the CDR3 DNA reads TGTGCCATCAGTACCCCAGCGGCCTTCTACGAGCAGTACTTC.